The 17 T cell receptor beta chains reported below all come from one sample, sequenced in a study of response to subunit inactivated influenza vaccine. TCRdb recomputed calls from the RT-PCR reads with MiXCR, one row per CDR3 protein. The data hold 860,000 or so distinct CDR3 sequences, with 21% observed a single time. The source was PBMCs from blood, collected roughly 5 days after vaccination. These receptor sequences come from a man between 45 and 60 years old who received an inactivated influenza vaccine.

A few counts support this clonotype. The chain recombines TRBV24-1 with TRBJ1-1; possible D gene TRBD1, 5 bases. The V end was cut by 8 bases, the J end by 3 bases, with 18 bases between. Germline V gene lookup returns CDR1 KGHDR and CDR2 SFDVKD. CDR3 length: 15 amino acids. CDR3 residues: CATTFRGGDYTEAFF. CDR3 coding DNA: TGTGCCACCACATTCCGGGGAGGGGACTACACTGAAGCTTTCTTT.

This CDR3 is CASSQEGLARHEQYF. CDR3 nucleotides: TGCGCCAGCAGCCAAGAAGGACTAGCGCGCCACGAGCAGTACTTC. The chain joins TRBV4-3 to TRBJ2-7; TRBD2 aligns across 9 bases. The CDR3 is made up of 15 amino acids. Germline CDR1 and CDR2: LGHNA and YSLEER. Trimming cost V 0 bases and J 5 bases; bases outside gene matches: 5.

The table lists this clonotype with a few counts. This chain joins TRBV20-1 and TRBJ2-5; 11 nucleotides align to TRBD2. This CDR3 contains 15 residues. Germline CDR1 and CDR2: DFQATT and SNEGSKA (reference sequence). J lost 0 bases, V lost 0 bases, and 0 bases had no gene match. The DNA for the CDR3 is TGCAGTGCTAGAGAGACTAGCGGGAACCAAGAGACCCAGTACTTC. Translating gives CSARETSGNQETQYF.

The chain links TRBV3-1 to TRBJ2-1; 8 nucleotides align to TRBD1. The CDR3 sequence is 14 residues long. Germline CDR1 reads LGHDT; CDR2 reads YNNKEL (reference sequence). Losses at the gene ends were 3 bases for V and 12 bases for J; bases not matched to a gene: 10. The CDR3 DNA reads as TGTGCCAGCAGCCAGGGTGCAGGGGGGACAGGGCAGTTCTTC. Translation: CASSQGAGGTGQFF.

This clonotype was counted a few times. The chain employs TRBV10-3 and TRBJ1-6, with D possibly being TRBD1 (6 bases). The V and J ends lost 7 bases and 10 bases respectively, with 11 bases between them. The CDR3 has 12 residues. CDR1 is ENHRY and CDR2 is SYGVKD in the germline V gene. The CDR3 bases are TGTGCCATCAAGGGGGGTCTATCACCCCTCCACTTT. It codes for CAIKGGLSPLHF.

This clonotype has a handful of counts. V usage is TRBV7-9 and J usage is TRBJ2-1; tentatively, D is TRBD2 (6 bases). Germline CDR1 and CDR2: SEHNR and FQNEAQ (reference sequence). V shed 3 bases and J shed 8 bases, with 20 bases lying between them. The CDR3 totals 16 residues. CDR3 amino acids: CASSFVVGGLLDEQFF. CDR3 DNA sequence: TGTGCCAGCAGCTTTGTCGTCGGGGGACTTCTGGATGAGCAGTTCTTC.

The rearrangement joins TRBV20-1 to TRBJ1-1; D unclear. Trimming removed 6 bases at V and 3 bases at J, with 11 bases between. The CDR3 spans 12 residues. In germline, CDR1 is DFQATT, CDR2 SNEGSKA (reference sequence). DNA for the CDR3: TGCAGTGCCCAGGACCCTGACACTGAAGCTTTCTTT. This sequence encodes CSAQDPDTEAFF.

The J gene is TRBJ2-1, the V gene TRBV25-1; TRBD1 is a possible D gene (6 bases). The CDR3 has 14 amino acids. The germline gives CDR1 MGHDK, CDR2 SYGVNS. V gave up 1 base and J gave up 6 bases, with 10 bases separating them. Here the CDR3 reads CASSESGQTNEQFF. The CDR3 DNA is TGTGCCAGCAGTGAATCTGGACAGACCAATGAGCAGTTCTTC.

The chain uses TRBV12-3 or TRBV12-4 and TRBJ2-1; 10 nucleotides align to TRBD2. V dropped 5 bases and J dropped 4; count of bases not matched to a gene: 2. The CDR3 loop spans 14 amino acids. The CDR3 loop reads CASSTSGEYNEQFF. Written as DNA, the CDR3 is TGTGCCAGCAGTACTAGCGGGGAGTACAATGAGCAGTTCTTC.

The chain carries TRBV6-2 or TRBV6-3 and TRBJ1-2; TRBD1 might be the D (5 bases). The V and J ends lost 8 bases and 3 bases respectively, with 22 bases between them. CDR1 is MNHEY, CDR2 SVGEGT, per germline. CDR3 length equals 16 residues. CDR3: CASPSSRGMGYYGYTF. The CDR3 DNA reads as TGTGCCAGCCCTTCGTCGAGGGGTATGGGTTACTATGGCTACACCTTC.

This sequence joins TRBV5-4 and TRBJ2-3; 9 bases fit TRBD2. This CDR3 is built from 14 residues. Germline V gives CDR1 SGHNT, CDR2 YYREEE (reference sequence). The V segment lost 5 bases and the J segment 2 bases; nucleotides outside the gene matches: 3. CDR3 amino acids: CASRPGLATDTQYF. DNA for the CDR3: TGTGCCAGCAGGCCGGGACTAGCCACAGATACGCAGTATTTT.

This clonotype has only a few counts. This rearrangement joins TRBV9 to TRBJ2-3; 8 bases map to TRBD1. After removal of 4 bases from V and 5 bases from J, the junction contained 9 bases not matched to a gene. Per germline, CDR1 SGDLS and CDR2 YYNGEE. This CDR3 has 15 residues. CDR3 protein: CASSLRAGGRDTQYF. Here the CDR3 DNA reads TGTGCCAGCAGCCTCAGGGCAGGGGGCAGAGATACGCAGTATTTT.

This clonotype has only a few counts. This chain links TRBV20-1 with TRBJ1-4; 7 bases are a match to TRBD1. The V and J ends lost 0 bases and 16 bases, in that order; junction bases with no gene match: 8. The length of the CDR3 is 12 residues. Germline lookup yields CDR1 DFQATT and CDR2 SNEGSKA (reference sequence). The CDR3 reads CSARDQGEVGFF. The CDR3 DNA is TGCAGTGCTAGAGACCAGGGGGAAGTGGGGTTTTTT.

This clonotype has only a few counts. The J gene is TRBJ1-2, the V gene TRBV7-9; 8 nucleotides align to TRBD1. Germline CDR1 SEHNR, CDR2 FQNEAQ (reference sequence). The ends lost 1 base at V and 8 bases at J; junction bases unmatched: 6. The CDR3 extends over 14 amino acids. The CDR3 is CASSLGRGREGYTF. CDR3 nucleotides: TGTGCCAGCAGCTTAGGCAGGGGGCGCGAGGGCTACACCTTC.

This clonotype was seen a few times. The rearrangement uses TRBV20-1 and TRBJ2-1; D is ambiguous. Germline V gene sequence: CDR1 DFQATT, CDR2 SNEGSKA (reference sequence). The CDR3 spans 14 residues. V shed 4 bases and J shed 5 bases, with 15 bases lying between them. DNA for the CDR3: TGCAGTGCTACCTTCACCCCGGGCCACAATGAGCAGTTCTTC. It specifies CSATFTPGHNEQFF.

The V gene is TRBV14, the J gene TRBJ2-1; TRBD2 matches 11 bases. The CDR3 has 15 amino acids. Germline CDR1 and CDR2: SGHDN and FVKESK. J was trimmed by 9 bases and V by 4 bases; bases with no gene match: 8. DNA for the CDR3: TGTGCCAGCAGCCGCCTAGCGGGAGGAGACGGTGAGCAGTTCTTC. It translates to CASSRLAGGDGEQFF.

This clonotype was detected a few times. J is TRBJ1-4 and V is TRBV6-1; 7 nucleotides line up with TRBD1. Germline values: CDR1 MNHNS, CDR2 SASEGT. CDR3 length: 15 residues. J lost 5 bases, V lost 5 bases, and 8 bases had no gene match. CDR3 sequence reads: CASSKKGAWNEKLFF. The CDR3 DNA follows: TGTGCCAGCAGTAAAAAGGGGGCATGGAATGAAAAACTGTTTTTT.